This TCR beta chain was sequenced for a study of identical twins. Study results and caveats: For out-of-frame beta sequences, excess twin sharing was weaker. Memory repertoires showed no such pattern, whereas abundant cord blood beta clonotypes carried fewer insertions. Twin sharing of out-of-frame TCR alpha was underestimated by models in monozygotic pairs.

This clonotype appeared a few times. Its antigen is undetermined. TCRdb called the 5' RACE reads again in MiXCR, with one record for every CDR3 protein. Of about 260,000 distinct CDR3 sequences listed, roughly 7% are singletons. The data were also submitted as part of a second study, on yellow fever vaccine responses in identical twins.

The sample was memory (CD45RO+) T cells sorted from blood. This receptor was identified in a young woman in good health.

CDR3 loop: CASSLQLTGSNEKLFF. The CDR3 DNA sequence: TGCGCCAGCAGCTTGCAACTTACCGGGTCTAATGAAAAACTGTTTTTT. The chain combines TRBV5-1 with TRBJ1-4; D gene ambiguous. Germline-derived CDR1 and CDR2 are SGHRS and YFSETQ. The V end lost 1 base, the J end lost 3 bases, and 13 bases lay between the germline ends. The CDR3 length is 16 residues.